The 14 T cell receptor beta chains listed next were all sequenced from one sample in a study of CD8 T cells in Susac syndrome. With random hexamers, 0.5 to 1 ug RNA was reverse transcribed. TCRdb ran MiXCR on the immunoSEQ multiplex PCR reads and lists one entry per CDR3 protein. The sample contains 100,000 to 110,000 distinct CDR3 sequences, approximately 95% of which appear only once. Input material: CD8+ T cells from PBMCs. The receptors were gathered from a human donor with Susac syndrome.

J is TRBJ2-1 and V is TRBV7-9, with D unresolved. The germline V gene has CDR1 SEHNR and CDR2 FQNEAQ (reference sequence). The CDR3 contains 12 residues. Trimming pared 5 bases from V and 7 bases from J, leaving 9 bases between. The CDR3 protein is CASSPHANEQFF. As DNA, the CDR3 is TGTGCCAGCAGCCCACATGCGAATGAGCAGTTCTTC.

The chain couples TRBV12-3 or TRBV12-4 to TRBJ1-2; D is possibly TRBD1 (6 bases). The CDR3 has 14 residues. Between the trimmed V and J ends, which lost 6 bases and 6 bases, there was a span of 17 bases. The CDR3 bases are TGTGCCAGCAGCAATCAGGAAGGGGGAAATGGCTACACCTTC. This sequence encodes CASSNQEGGNGYTF.

This chain links TRBV27 with TRBJ2-3, with D perhaps TRBD1 (5 bases). The CDR3 runs to 12 residues. V lost 8 bases and J 4 bases, leaving 10 bases between the germline ends. Germline assignment: CDR1 MNHEY and CDR2 SMNVEV (reference sequence). The CDR3: CASGWGADTQYF. Written as DNA, the CDR3 is TGTGCCAGCGGCTGGGGCGCAGATACGCAGTATTTT.

CDR3 nucleotide sequence: TGTGCCAGCAGCTTAGGCCTAGGGGGCGACGAGCAGTACTTC. Translated: CASSLGLGGDEQYF. This chain uses TRBV13 with TRBJ2-7; TRBD1 matches 7 bases. The germline V gene has CDR1 PRHDT and CDR2 FYEKMQ (reference sequence). The CDR3 spans 14 residues. V shed 0 bases, J shed 5 bases, and the junction held 4 bases outside the gene matches.

The chain joins TRBV27 to TRBJ2-1; D is perhaps TRBD2 (5 bases). CDR1 and CDR2 (germline): MNHEY, SMNVEV (reference sequence). V was clipped by 4 bases and J by 0 bases, with 10 bases between them. The CDR3 loop spans 15 amino acids. The CDR3 is CASSWRASSYNEQFF. Here the CDR3 DNA reads TGTGCCAGCAGTTGGCGGGCGAGCTCCTACAATGAGCAGTTCTTC.

The J gene is TRBJ2-7, the V gene TRBV28; TRBD2 matches at 10 bases. In germline, CDR1 is MDHEN, CDR2 SYDVKM. The junction had 9 bases not matched to a gene; V was cut back by 10 bases and J by 3 bases. This CDR3 region has 14 residues. The CDR3 DNA reads as TGTGCCACCTCGGGACTAGCGCGATACTACGAGCAGTACTTC. Residues: CATSGLARYYEQYF.

The V and J genes are TRBV5-1 and TRBJ1-1; D remains unclear. V dropped 4 bases and J dropped 4 bases, with 14 bases sitting between them. The CDR3 is made up of 14 amino acids. CDR1 is SGHRS and CDR2 is YFSETQ in the germline V gene. This chain's CDR3 is CASSQEMRPTEAFF. CDR3 DNA: TGCGCCAGCAGCCAAGAGATGAGACCCACTGAAGCTTTCTTT.

The chain links TRBV28 to TRBJ2-5, with TRBD2 matching 11 bases. The trim removed 5 bases at V and 1 base at J, leaving 6 bases unmatched. In germline, CDR1 is MDHEN, CDR2 SYDVKM. The CDR3 extends over 16 amino acids. The CDR3: CASSGGTSGIQETQYF. The CDR3 region has the DNA TGTGCCAGCAGTGGAGGGACTAGCGGAATCCAAGAGACCCAGTACTTC.

The CDR3 loop reads CASSFLGLAGGSPQETQYF. CDR3 nucleotides: TGCGCCAGCAGCTTCCTAGGACTAGCGGGAGGGTCACCCCAAGAGACCCAGTACTTC. This chain connects TRBV5-1 to TRBJ2-5; 15 bases fit TRBD2. CDR1 SGHRS and CDR2 YFSETQ come from the germline V gene. The CDR3 loop spans 19 amino acids. J gave up 1 base and V 2 bases, and 9 bases lay outside the gene matches.

J is TRBJ1-5 and V is TRBV2, with 7 bases matching TRBD1. In germline, CDR1 is SNHLY, CDR2 FYNNEI. The J segment lost 3 bases and the V segment lost 7 bases, leaving 9 bases of the junction unmatched. This CDR3 has 15 residues. CDR3 DNA: TGTGCCAGCATGACGGACAGGATGAACAATCAGCCCCAGCATTTT. This translates into CASMTDRMNNQPQHF.

The chain has TRBV20-1 and TRBJ2-3; unclear D gene. The CDR3 has 12 residues. From germline, CDR1 is DFQATT and CDR2 SNEGSKA (reference sequence). V was shortened by 1 base and J by 4 bases, with 6 bases between the two germline ends. The CDR3 spells CSARGPPDTQYF. CDR3 coding DNA: TGCAGTGCTAGAGGACCCCCAGATACGCAGTATTTT.

This chain connects TRBV23-1 to TRBJ2-5; tentative D call: TRBD1 (6 bases). TRBV23-1 is assigned to the ORF class and has an uncertain function. Trimming removed 1 base from V and 5 bases from J, with 14 bases in between. The CDR3 extends over 15 amino acids. The CDR3 loop reads CASSQFGQLGETQYF. CDR3 DNA: TGCGCCAGCAGTCAATTCGGACAGCTTGGGGAGACCCAGTACTTC.

The chain couples TRBV3-1 to TRBJ1-2; D gene ambiguous. Germline lookup yields CDR1 LGHDT and CDR2 YNNKEL (reference sequence). The CDR3 covers 12 residues. Trimming cost V 1 base and J 7 bases, with 7 bases left between them. Here the CDR3 reads CASSQAGRGYTF. The CDR3 nucleotides are TGTGCCAGCAGCCAAGCGGGTCGTGGCTACACCTTC.

The chain combines TRBV4-2 with TRBJ1-2; TRBD1 matches 7 bases. CDR1 and CDR2 from the germline V gene are LGHNA and YNFKEQ. Unmatched junction bases numbered 3, after V lost 4 bases and J lost 4 bases. The length of the CDR3 is 13 residues. For the CDR3, the DNA is TGTGCCAGCAGCCGGGGACAGACCTATGGCTACACCTTC. Residues: CASSRGQTYGYTF.